This T cell receptor beta chain emerged from a study of T cell repertoires in cytomegalovirus infection. Turning to the study itself: The study used recently identified HLA-C-restricted and well-studied HLA-B-restricted CMV epitopes. Both CMV infection and a matching HLA type were indicated by public TCR beta signatures.

Overall study results and limits: There were HLA-C-restricted CMV-specific TCR beta clonotypes dominating the ex vivo response.

Worth noting for this clonotype: The antigen remains undetermined.

TCRdb used MiXCR to reprocess the reads, holding one entry per CDR3 protein. The data contain 830,000 or so distinct CDR3 sequences, approximately 29% of them singletons. Source: cultured CD8+ T cells from PBMCs, taken from culture after CMV antigen stimulation. This TCR derives from a human donor in good health (CMV status not recorded). Some clones in this sample may be carry-over from other donors' samples.

The CDR3 reads CASSSGQGLLHF. DNA of the CDR3: TGTGCCAGCAGCTCAGGACAGGGGCTCCTCCACTTT. This chain joins TRBV7-9 and TRBJ1-6; 9 bases agree with TRBD1. The CDR3 sequence is 12 residues long. From germline, CDR1 is SEHNR and CDR2 FQNEAQ (reference sequence). With V trimmed by 4 bases and J by 15 bases, 4 bases remained unmatched.